The entry below gives a single T cell receptor (beta chain) sequence along with its context. Its antigen remains unknown. This sample is drawn from a study of T cells in narcolepsy. The germline CDR1 and CDR2 sequences are MNHEY and SVGAGI. The V and J ends lost 2 bases and 7 bases, in that order; junction bases with no gene match: 5. The CDR3 spans 14 residues. Profiling relied on immunoSEQ multiplex PCR, and the TCRdb table lists in-frame clones only, not all of them. The data contain around 15,000 clones, roughly 85% of them singletons. Study-wide points: Some memory CD4+ repertoires had no autoreactive clone sequences. Autoreactive HCRT-specific and TRIB2-specific clonotypes were marked in same-patient CSF-versus-blood CD4+ comparisons. Reportedly, autoreactive clonotypes were serially detected in patients' blood but not controls'.

The sequence derives from a human donor in good health. The sample was memory (CD45RA-) CD4+ T cells from blood. This chain joins TRBV6-5 and TRBJ2-1; 7 bases align to TRBD1. The CDR3 DNA sequence: TGTGCCAGCAGTTACAGGGGGCCCGCTAATGAGCAGTTCTTC. Translated, it gives CASSYRGPANEQFF.